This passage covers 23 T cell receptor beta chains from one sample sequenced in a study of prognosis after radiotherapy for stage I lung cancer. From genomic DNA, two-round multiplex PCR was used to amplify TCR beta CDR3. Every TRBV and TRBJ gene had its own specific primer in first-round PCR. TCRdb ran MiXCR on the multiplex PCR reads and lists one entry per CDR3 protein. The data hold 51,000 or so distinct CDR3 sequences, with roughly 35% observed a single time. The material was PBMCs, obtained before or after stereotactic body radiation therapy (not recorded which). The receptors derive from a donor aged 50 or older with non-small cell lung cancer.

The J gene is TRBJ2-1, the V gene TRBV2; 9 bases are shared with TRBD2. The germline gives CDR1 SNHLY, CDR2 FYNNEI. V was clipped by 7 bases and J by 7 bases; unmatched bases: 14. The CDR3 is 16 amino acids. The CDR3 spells CASMGGISGSLNEQFF. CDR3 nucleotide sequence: TGTGCCAGCATGGGGGGGATTAGCGGGAGTCTGAATGAGCAGTTCTTC.

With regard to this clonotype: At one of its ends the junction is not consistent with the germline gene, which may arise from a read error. CDR3 sequence reads: CASSQVVRCANYVYTF. The DNA of the CDR3 is TGTGCCAGCAGCCAGGTTGTGAGGTGTGCCAACTATGTCTACACCTTC. The chain couples TRBV12-3 or TRBV12-4 to TRBJ1-2, with no clear D. CDR3 size: 16 residues.

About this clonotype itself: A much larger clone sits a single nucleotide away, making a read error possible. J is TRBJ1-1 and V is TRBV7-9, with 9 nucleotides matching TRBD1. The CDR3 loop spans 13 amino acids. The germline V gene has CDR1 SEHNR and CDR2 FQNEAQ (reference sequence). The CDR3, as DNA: TGTGCCAGCAATCGACAGGGGGAGACTGAATCTTTCTTT. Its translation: CASNRQGETESFF.

The CDR3 DNA sequence: TGTGCCAGCAGTTTAAATGTTGTCTACGAGCAGTACTTC. This translates into CASSLNVVYEQYF. This chain joins TRBV12-3 or TRBV12-4 and TRBJ2-7; the D is unclear. Trimming removed 2 bases at V and 3 bases at J, with 8 bases between. The CDR3 runs to 13 residues.

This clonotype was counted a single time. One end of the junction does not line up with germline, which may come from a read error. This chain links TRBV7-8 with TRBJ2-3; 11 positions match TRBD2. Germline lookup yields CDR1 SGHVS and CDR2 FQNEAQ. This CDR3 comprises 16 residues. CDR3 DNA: TGTGCCAGCAGCCTAAGTACTAGCGGGAGTGGGGATACTCAGTATTTT. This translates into CASSLSTSGSGDTQYF. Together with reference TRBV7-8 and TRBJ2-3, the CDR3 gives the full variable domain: GAGVSQSPRYKVAKRGQDVALRCDPISGHVSLFWYQQALGQGPEFLTYFQNEAQLDKSGLPSDRFFAERPEGSVSTLKIQRTQQEDSAVYLCASSLSTSGSGDTQYFGPGTRLTVL.

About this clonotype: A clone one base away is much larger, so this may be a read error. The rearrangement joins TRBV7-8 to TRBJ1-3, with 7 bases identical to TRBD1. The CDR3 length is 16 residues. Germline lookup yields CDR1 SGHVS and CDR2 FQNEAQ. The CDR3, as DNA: TGTGCCGGCAGCGCGACAGGGCGGGGATACGGGAACACCATATATTTT. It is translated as CAGSATGRGYGNTIYF.

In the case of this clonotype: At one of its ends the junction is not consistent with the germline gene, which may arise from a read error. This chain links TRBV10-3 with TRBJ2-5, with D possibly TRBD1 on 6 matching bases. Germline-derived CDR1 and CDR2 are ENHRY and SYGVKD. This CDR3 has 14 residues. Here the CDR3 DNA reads TGTGACATCAGTGAGTCACAGGGAAGAGAGACGCAGTACTTC. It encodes CDISESQGRETQYF.

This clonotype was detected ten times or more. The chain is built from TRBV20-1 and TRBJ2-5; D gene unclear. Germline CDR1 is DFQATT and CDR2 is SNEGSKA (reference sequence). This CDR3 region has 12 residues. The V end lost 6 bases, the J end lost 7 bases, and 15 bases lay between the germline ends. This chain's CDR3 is CSAPYWSGTQYF. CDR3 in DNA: TGCAGTGCCCCGTACTGGTCCGGGACCCAGTACTTC.

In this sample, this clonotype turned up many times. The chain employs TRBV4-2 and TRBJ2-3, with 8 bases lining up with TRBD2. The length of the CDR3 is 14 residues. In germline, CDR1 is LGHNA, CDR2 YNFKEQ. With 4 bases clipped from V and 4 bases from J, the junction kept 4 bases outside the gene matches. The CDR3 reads CASSPGRDPDTQYF. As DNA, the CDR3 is TGTGCCAGCAGCCCCGGGAGGGACCCAGATACGCAGTATTTT.

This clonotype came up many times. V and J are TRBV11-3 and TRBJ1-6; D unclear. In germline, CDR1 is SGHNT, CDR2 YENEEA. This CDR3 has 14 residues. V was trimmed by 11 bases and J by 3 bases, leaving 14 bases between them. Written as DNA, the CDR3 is TGTGCCGGCCGGGGAAAACTCTATAATTCACCCCTCCACTTT. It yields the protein CAGRGKLYNSPLHF.

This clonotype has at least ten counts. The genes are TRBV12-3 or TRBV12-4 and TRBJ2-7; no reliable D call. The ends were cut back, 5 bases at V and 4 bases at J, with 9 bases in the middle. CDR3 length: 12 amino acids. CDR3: CASSQGIYEQYF. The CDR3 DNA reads TGTGCCAGCAGTCAAGGAATTTACGAGCAGTACTTC.

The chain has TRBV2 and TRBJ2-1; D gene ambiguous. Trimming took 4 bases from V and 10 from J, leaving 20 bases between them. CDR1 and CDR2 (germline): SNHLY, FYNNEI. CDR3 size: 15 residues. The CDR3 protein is CASSGQETNSGEQFF. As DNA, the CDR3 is TGTGCCAGCAGTGGGCAGGAAACGAACTCCGGAGAGCAGTTCTTC.

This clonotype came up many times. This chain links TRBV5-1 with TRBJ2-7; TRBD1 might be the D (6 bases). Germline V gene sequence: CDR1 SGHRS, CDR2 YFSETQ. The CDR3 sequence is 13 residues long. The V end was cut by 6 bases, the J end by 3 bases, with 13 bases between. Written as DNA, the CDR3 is TGCGCCAGCAAACAGGGTTTCCTCTACGAGCAGTACTTC. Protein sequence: CASKQGFLYEQYF.

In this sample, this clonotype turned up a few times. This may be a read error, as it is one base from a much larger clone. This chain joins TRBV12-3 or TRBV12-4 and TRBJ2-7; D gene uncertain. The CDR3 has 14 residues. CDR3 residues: CASSNLDTAYERYF. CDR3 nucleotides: TGTGCCAGCAGTAACCTTGACACCGCCTACGAGCGGTACTTC.

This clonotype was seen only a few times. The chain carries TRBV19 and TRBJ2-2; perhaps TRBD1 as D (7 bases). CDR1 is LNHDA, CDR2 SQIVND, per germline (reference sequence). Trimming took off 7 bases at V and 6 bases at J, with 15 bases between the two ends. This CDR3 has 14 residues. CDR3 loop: CASNPAGGSGELFF. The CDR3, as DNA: TGTGCCAGTAACCCCGCAGGGGGGTCCGGGGAGCTGTTTTTT.

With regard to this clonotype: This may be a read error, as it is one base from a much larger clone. The CDR3 sequence is CASSPLGKGHGAQYDQYF. DNA for the CDR3: TGTGCCAGCTCACCACTGGGAAAGGGGCACGGTGCACAGTACGACCAGTACTTC. This chain uses TRBV18 with TRBJ2-7; D is perhaps TRBD1 (5 bases). Germline CDR1 reads KGHSH; CDR2 reads LQKENI. The CDR3 is 18 amino acids.

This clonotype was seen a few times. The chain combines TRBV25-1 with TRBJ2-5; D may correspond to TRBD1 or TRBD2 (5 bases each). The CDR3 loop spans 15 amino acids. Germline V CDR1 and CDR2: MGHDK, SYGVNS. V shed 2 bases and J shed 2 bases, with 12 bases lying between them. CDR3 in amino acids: CASSERQGPQETQYF. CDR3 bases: TGTGCCAGCAGTGAACGGCAGGGACCGCAAGAGACCCAGTACTTC.

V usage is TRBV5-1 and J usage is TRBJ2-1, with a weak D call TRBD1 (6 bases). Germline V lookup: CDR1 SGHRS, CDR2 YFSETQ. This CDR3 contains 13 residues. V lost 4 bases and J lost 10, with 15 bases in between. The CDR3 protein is CASSEGESGEQFF. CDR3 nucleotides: TGCGCCAGCAGCGAGGGGGAATCAGGGGAGCAGTTCTTC.

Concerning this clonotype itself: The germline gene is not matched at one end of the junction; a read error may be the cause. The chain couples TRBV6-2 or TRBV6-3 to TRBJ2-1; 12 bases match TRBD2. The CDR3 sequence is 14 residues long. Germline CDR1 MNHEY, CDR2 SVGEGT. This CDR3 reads CASLTSGGYNEQFF. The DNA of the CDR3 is TGTGCCAGCTTGACTAGCGGGGGTTACAATGAGCAATTCTTC.

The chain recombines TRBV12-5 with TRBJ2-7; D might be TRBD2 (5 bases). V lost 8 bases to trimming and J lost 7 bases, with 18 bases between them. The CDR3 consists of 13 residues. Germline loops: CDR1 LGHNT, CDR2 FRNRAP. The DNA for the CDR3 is TGTGCTAGTTATGATAGCCCGGGCGGGGAGCAGTACTTC. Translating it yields CASYDSPGGEQYF.

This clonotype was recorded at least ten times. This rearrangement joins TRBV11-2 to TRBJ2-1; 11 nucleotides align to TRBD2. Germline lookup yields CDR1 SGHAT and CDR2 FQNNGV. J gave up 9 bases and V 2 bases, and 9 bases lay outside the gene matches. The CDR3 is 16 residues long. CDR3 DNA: TGTGCCAGCAGCTTACAACTAGCGGGAGCCGGGGGTGAGCAGTTCTTC. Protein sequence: CASSLQLAGAGGEQFF.

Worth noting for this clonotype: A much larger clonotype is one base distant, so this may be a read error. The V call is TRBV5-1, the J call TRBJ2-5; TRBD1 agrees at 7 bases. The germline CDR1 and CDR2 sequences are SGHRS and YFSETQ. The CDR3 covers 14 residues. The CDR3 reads CASSQGQLKDTQYF. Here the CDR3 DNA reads TGCGCCAGCAGCCAGGGACAGCTGAAAGATACCCAGTACTTC.

The CDR3 loop is CASSLRVGVTGGISPLHF. CDR3 coding DNA: TGTGCCAGCAGTTTGAGAGTGGGGGTCACCGGCGGGATTTCACCCCTCCACTTT. J is TRBJ1-6 and V is TRBV27, with a tentative D call TRBD1 (5 bases). The CDR3 covers 18 residues. The germline V gene has CDR1 MNHEY and CDR2 SMNVEV (reference sequence). V was cut by 3 bases and J by 9 bases, with 24 bases left in between.